This T cell receptor (beta chain) came from a study of cytomegalovirus exposure and HLA in healthy donors. Overall study context: Among around 200 million T cells, an earlier analysis found 117 million unique TCR beta sequences. Among the roughly 370 genotyped donors, approximately 82% were placed in the Caucasian-associated ancestry cluster. General study results and limits: Researchers reportedly found TCR beta sequences accurately predicted most subjects' HLA-A and HLA-B alleles.

Deletions cut 0 bases from V and 0 bases from J, with 14 bases between. Germline CDR1 is SGHRS and CDR2 is YFSETQ. There are 17 residues in the CDR3. Note on this clone: Antigen specificity is unknown.

The PCR ran on 60 Vbeta and 13 Jbeta primers. Sequencing used immunoSEQ multiplex PCR; TCRdb keeps in-frame clones, though not all of them. The data hold about 190,000 clones, with about four fifths observed a single time. The chain has TRBV5-1 and TRBJ2-3; TRBD1 is a possible D gene (6 bases). Sequenced: PBMCs. The TCR sequence derives from a woman aged 25 to 39 in good health and CMV-seropositive. CDR3 residues: CASSLVLQGPSTDTQYF. The CDR3, as DNA: TGCGCCAGCAGCTTGGTATTGCAGGGGCCGAGCACAGATACGCAGTATTTT. The entire variable domain, with the rest obtained from reference TRBV5-1 and TRBJ2-3, is as follows: KAGVTQTPRYLIKTRGQQVTLSCSPISGHRSVSWYQQTPGQGLQFLFEYFSETQRNKGNFPGRFSGRQFSNSRSEMNVSTLELGDSALYLCASSLVLQGPSTDTQYFGPGTRLTVL.